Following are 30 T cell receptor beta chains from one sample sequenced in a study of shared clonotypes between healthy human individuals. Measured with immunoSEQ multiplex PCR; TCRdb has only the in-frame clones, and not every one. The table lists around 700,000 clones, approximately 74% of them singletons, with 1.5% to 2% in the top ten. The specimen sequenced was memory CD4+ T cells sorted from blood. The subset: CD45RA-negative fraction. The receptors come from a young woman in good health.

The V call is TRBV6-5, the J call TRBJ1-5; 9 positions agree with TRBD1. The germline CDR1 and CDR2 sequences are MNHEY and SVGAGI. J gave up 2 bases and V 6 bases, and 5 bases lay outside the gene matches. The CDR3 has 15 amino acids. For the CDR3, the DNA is TGTGCCAGCAGAAAGGGACAGGGACGCAATCAGCCCCAGCATTTT. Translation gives CASRKGQGRNQPQHF.

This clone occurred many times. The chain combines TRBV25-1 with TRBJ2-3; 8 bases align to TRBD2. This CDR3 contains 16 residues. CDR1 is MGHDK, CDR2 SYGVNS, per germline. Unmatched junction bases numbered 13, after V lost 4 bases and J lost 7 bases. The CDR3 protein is CASSAFRRGVDNTQYF. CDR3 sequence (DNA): TGTGCCAGCAGTGCATTCCGGCGGGGGGTGGATAATACGCAGTATTTT.

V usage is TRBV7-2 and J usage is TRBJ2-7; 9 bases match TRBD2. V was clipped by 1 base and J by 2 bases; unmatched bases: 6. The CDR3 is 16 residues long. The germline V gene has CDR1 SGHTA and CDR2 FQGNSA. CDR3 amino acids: CASSLETSGRTYEQYF. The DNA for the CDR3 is TGTGCCAGCAGCTTAGAGACTAGCGGAAGGACCTACGAGCAGTACTTC.

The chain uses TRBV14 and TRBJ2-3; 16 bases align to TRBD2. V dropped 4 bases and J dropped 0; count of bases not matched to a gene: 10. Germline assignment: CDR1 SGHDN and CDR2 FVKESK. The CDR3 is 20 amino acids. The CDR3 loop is CASSPRPGLAGGPSTDTQYF. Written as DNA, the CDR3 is TGTGCCAGCAGCCCGAGACCGGGACTAGCGGGAGGGCCTAGCACAGATACGCAGTATTTT.

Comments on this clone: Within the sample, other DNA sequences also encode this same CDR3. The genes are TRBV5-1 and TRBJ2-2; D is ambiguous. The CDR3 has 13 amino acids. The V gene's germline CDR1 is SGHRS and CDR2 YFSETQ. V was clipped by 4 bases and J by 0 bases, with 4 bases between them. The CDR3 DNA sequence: TGCGCCAGCAGCACATCGAACACCGGGGAGCTGTTTTTT. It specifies CASSTSNTGELFF.

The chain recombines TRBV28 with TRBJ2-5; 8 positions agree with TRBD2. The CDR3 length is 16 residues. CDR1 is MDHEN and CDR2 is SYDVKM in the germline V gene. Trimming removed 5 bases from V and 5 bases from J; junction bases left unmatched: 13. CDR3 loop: CASSPPGAGVGETQYF. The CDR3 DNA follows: TGTGCCAGCAGTCCCCCCGGAGCGGGAGTTGGGGAGACCCAGTACTTC.

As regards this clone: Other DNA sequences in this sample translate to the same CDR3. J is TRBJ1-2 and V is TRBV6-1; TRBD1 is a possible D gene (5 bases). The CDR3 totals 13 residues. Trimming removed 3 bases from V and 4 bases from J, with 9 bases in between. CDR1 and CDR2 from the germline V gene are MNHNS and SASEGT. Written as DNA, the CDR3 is TGTGCCAGCAGTGAGGTCGGGGGCTATGGCTACACCTTC. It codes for CASSEVGGYGYTF.

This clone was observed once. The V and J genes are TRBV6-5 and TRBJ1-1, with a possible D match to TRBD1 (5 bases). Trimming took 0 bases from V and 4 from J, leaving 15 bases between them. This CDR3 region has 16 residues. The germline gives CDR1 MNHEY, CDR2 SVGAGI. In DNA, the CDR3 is TGTGCCAGCAGTTACTCGAGTGCCAGGGTGGGCACTGAAGCTTTCTTT. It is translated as CASSYSSARVGTEAFF.

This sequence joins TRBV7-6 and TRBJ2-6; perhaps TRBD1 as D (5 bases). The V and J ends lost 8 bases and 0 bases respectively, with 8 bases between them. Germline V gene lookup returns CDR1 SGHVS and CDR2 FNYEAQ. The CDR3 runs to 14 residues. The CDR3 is CASSGYSGANVLTF. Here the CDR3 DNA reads TGTGCCAGCTCAGGGTACTCTGGGGCCAACGTCCTGACTTTC.

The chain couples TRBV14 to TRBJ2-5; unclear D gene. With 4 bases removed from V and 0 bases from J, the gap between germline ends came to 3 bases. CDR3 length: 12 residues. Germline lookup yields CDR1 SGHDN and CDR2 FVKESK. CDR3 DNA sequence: TGTGCCAGCAGCCGGCACCAAGAGACCCAGTACTTC. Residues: CASSRHQETQYF.

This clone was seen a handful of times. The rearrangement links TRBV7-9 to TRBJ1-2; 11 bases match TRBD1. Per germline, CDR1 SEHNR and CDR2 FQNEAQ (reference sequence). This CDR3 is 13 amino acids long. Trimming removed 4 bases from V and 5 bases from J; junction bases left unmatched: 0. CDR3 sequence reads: CASSWDRGYGYTF. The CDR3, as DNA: TGTGCCAGCAGCTGGGACAGGGGGTATGGCTACACCTTC.

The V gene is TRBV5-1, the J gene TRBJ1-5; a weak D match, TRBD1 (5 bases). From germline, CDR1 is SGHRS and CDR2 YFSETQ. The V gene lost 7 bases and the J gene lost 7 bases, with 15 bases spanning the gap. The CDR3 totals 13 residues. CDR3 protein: CASSDQGGQPQHF. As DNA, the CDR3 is TGCGCCAGCTCCGATCAGGGTGGGCAGCCCCAGCATTTT. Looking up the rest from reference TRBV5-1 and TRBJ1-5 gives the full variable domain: KAGVTQTPRYLIKTRGQQVTLSCSPISGHRSVSWYQQTPGQGLQFLFEYFSETQRNKGNFPGRFSGRQFSNSRSEMNVSTLELGDSALYLCASSDQGGQPQHFGDGTRLSIL.

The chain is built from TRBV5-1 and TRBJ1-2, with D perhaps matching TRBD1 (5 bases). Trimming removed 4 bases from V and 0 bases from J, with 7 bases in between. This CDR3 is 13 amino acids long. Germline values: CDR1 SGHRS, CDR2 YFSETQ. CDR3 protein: CASSPDTNYGYTF. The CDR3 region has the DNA TGCGCCAGCAGCCCGGACACTAACTATGGCTACACCTTC.

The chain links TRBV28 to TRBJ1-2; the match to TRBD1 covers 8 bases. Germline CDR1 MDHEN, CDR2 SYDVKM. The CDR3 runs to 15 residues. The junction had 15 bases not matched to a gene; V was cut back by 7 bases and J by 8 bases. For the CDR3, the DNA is TGTGCCAGCACCACCAGACCCAAGACAGGGGCCGGCTACACCTTC. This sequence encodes CASTTRPKTGAGYTF.

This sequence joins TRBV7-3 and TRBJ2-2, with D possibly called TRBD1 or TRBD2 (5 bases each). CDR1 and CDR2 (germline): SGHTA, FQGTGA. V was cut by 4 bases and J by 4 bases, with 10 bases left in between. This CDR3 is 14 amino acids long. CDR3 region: CASSSPGTTGELFF. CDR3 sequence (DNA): TGTGCCAGCAGCTCACCCGGGACCACCGGGGAGCTGTTTTTT.

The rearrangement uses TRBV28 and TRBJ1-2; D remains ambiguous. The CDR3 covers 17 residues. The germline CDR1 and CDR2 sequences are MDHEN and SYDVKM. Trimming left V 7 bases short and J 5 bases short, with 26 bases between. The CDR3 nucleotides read TGTGCCAGCACTACTGCCCCACCGGCGGTCCTTACTTATGGCTACACCTTC. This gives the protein CASTTAPPAVLTYGYTF.

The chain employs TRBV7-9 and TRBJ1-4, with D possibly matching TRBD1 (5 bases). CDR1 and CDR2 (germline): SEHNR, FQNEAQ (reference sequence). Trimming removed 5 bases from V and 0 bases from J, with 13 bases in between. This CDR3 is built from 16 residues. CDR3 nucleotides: TGTGCCAGCAGCACCTGGGGGGTTGCAACTAATGAAAAACTGTTTTTT. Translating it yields CASSTWGVATNEKLFF. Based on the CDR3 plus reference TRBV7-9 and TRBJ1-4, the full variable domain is DTGVSQNPRHKITKRGQNVTFRCDPISEHNRLYWYRQTLGQGPEFLTYFQNEAQLEKSRLLSDRFSAERPKGSFSTLEIQRTEQGDSAMYLCASSTWGVATNEKLFFGSGTQLSVL.

The CDR3 region has the DNA TGTGCCAGCAGCCCGCAGTGGGGGTTTGTTCAGCCCCAGCATTTT. As protein: CASSPQWGFVQPQHF. V and J are TRBV7-2 and TRBJ1-5; TRBD1 is a possible D gene (5 bases). The length of the CDR3 is 15 residues. The V end was cut by 5 bases, the J end by 6 bases, with 17 bases between. The germline gives CDR1 SGHTA, CDR2 FQGNSA.

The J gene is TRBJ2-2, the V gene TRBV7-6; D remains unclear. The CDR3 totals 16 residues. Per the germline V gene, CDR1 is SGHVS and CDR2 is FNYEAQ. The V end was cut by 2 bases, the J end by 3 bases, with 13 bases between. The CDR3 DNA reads TGTGCCAGCAGCTTAATGCTCGGGTCCCACACCGGGGAGCTGTTTTTT. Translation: CASSLMLGSHTGELFF.

For the CDR3, the DNA is TGTGCCAGTAGTATAGCCGCCGGGGCAACGAACACCGGGGAGCTGTTTTTT. Translation gives CASSIAAGATNTGELFF. The chain employs TRBV19 and TRBJ2-2; D is perhaps TRBD1 or TRBD2 (5 bases each). CDR1 is LNHDA and CDR2 is SQIVND in the germline V gene (reference sequence). V was shortened by 1 base and J by 0 bases, with 12 bases between the two germline ends. The CDR3 covers 17 residues.

CDR3 in amino acids: CATGDFLTNEKLFF. The CDR3 DNA sequence: TGTGCCACCGGGGACTTTTTAACTAATGAAAAACTGTTTTTT. J is TRBJ1-4 and V is TRBV15; D perhaps matches TRBD1 (5 bases). The CDR3 is made up of 14 amino acids. Germline V gene sequence: CDR1 LNHNV, CDR2 YYDKDF (reference sequence). V lost 8 bases to trimming and J lost 1 base, with 11 bases between them. Using reference TRBV15 and TRBJ1-4 for the parts outside the CDR3, the full variable domain is DAMVIQNPRYQVTQFGKPVTLSCSQTLNHNVMYWYQQKSSQAPKLLFHYYDKDFNNEADTPDNFQSRRPNTSFCFLDIRSPGLGDTAMYLCATGDFLTNEKLFFGSGTQLSVL.

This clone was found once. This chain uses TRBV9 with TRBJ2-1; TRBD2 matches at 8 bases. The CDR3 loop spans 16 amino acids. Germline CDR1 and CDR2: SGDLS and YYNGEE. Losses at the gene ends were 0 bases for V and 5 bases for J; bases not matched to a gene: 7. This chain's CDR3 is CASSVAGLGLDNEQFF. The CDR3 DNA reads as TGTGCCAGCAGCGTAGCGGGACTAGGGTTGGACAATGAGCAGTTCTTC.

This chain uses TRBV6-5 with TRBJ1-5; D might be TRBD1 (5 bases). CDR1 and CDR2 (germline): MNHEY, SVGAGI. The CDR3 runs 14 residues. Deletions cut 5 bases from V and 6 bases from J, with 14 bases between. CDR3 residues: CASSRREIGQPQHF. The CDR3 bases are TGTGCCAGCAGTCGCAGGGAAATCGGTCAGCCCCAGCATTTT.

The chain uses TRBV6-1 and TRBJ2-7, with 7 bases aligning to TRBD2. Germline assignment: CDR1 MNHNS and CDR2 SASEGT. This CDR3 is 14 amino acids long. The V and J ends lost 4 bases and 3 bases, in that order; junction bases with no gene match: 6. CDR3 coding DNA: TGTGCCAGCAGTGGTGGGGGAGGGAGCTACGAGCAGTACTTC. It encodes CASSGGGGSYEQYF.

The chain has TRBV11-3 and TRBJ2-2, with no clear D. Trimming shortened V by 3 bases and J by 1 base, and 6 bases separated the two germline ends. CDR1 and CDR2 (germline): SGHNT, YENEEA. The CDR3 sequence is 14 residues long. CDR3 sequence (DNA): TGTGCCAGCAGCTTTGCAGTGAACACCGGGGAGCTGTTTTTT. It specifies CASSFAVNTGELFF.

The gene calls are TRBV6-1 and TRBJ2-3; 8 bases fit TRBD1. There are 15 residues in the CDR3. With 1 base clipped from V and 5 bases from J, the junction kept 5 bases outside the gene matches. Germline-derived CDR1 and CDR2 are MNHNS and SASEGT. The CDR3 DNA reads TGTGCCAGCAGTGAAGGGTGGACAGGGCGAGATACGCAGTATTTT. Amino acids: CASSEGWTGRDTQYF.

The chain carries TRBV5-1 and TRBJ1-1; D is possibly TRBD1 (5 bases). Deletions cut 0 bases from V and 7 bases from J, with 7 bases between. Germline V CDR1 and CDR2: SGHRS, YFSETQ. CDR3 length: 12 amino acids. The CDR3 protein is CASSLGDLEAFF. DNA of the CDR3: TGCGCCAGCAGCTTGGGGGACCTTGAAGCTTTCTTT.

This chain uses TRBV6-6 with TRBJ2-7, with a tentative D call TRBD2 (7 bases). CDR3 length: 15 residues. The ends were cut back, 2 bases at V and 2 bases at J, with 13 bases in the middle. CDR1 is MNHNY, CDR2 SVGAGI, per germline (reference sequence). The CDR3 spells CASSYGGALTYEQYF. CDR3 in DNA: TGTGCCAGCAGTTACGGGGGGGCGCTGACCTACGAGCAGTACTTC.

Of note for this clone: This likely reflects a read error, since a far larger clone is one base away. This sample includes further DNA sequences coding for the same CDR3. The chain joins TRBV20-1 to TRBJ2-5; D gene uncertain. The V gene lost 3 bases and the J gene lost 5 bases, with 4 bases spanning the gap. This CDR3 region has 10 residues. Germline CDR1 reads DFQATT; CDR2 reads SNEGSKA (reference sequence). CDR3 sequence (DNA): TGCAGTGCTAGGAAGGAGACCCAGTACTTC. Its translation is CSARKETQYF.

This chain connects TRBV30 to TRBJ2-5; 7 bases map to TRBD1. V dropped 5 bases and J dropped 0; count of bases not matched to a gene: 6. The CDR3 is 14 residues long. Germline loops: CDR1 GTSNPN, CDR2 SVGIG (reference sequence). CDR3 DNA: TGTGCCTGGCCTTGCGACAGGGACCAAGAGACCCAGTACTTC. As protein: CAWPCDRDQETQYF.